This T cell receptor beta chain originates from a study of vaccination and CD4 T cells after COVID-19. Across the whole study: Cultures designated as controls were supplied with a CEFX pool, an HIV-1 Nef pool, or no peptide. Whole-study results and caveats: For convalescent patients, 304 of the 307 vaccine-specific clones analyzed were classified as spike mono-reactive.

V lost 0 bases and J 4 bases, leaving 6 bases between the germline ends. This CDR3 contains 13 residues. Germline lookup yields CDR1 SGHDN and CDR2 FVKESK. Treatment defined: approximately 9-day PBMC culture with coronavirus spike peptide pools or control peptides (ViraFEST assay). Sequencing of DNA taken from cultured CD4+ T cells relied on the Oncomine TCR Beta short-read assay. TCRdb fed the PCR reads into MiXCR, producing one record per CDR3 protein. The sample carries under 15,000 distinct CDR3 sequences, less than 70% recorded once. Concerning this clonotype: Its target is unknown.

The sequenced sample consisted of CD4+ T cells from blood, cultured in vitro. V is TRBV14 and J is TRBJ1-1, with D uncertain. This clonotype was obtained from a human donor who had recovered from COVID-19. CDR3 amino acids: CASSQDKGTEAFF. The CDR3 DNA follows: TGTGCCAGCAGCCAAGATAAGGGCACTGAAGCTTTCTTT.